This entry features one TCR beta chain sequence. Antigen unknown. The whole isolated RNA underwent reverse transcription, so sequencing captured expressed TCRB transcripts. Using immunoSEQ multiplex PCR, the repertoire was profiled, and TCRdb retains in-frame clones only, with some absent. The profile shows around 180,000 clones, approximately 7.8% of them singletons. This record belongs to a study of beta chain features in type 1 diabetes. Whole-study results and caveats: In all four CD4+ subsets, TCRB CDR3 length was significantly, moderately reduced in type 1 diabetes.

There are 13 residues in the CDR3. Germline loops: CDR1 SQVTM, CDR2 ANQGSEA. V was shortened by 7 bases and J by 8 bases, with 20 bases between the two germline ends. The genes are TRBV29-1 and TRBJ1-2; D is ambiguous. This TCR came from a woman aged 35 to 49 with type 1 diabetes. Sequencing was carried out using central memory CD4+ T cells from blood. For the CDR3, the DNA is TGCAGCGGGGTCGGAGGGCAGGTTGGGGGCTACACCTTC. It specifies CSGVGGQVGGYTF.